The clone carrying this TCR beta chain was counted many times. Its target is unknown. One entry per CDR3 protein results from TCRdb running MiXCR on the 5' RACE reads. The sample has some 300,000 distinct CDR3 sequences; approximately 19% are singletons. The entry originates in a study of T-cell memory formation after mild COVID-19. Overall study findings and caveats: Whether day 37 second-wave clones are SARS-CoV-2-specific was not confirmed. Mostly located in CM and EM were contracting CD4+ clones, with contracting CD8+ clones located in EMRA. From day 15 to 85, contracting clones were balanced between CD4 and CD8, whereas later expanders leaned toward CD4+. Memory sampled before infection contained some responding clones, suggesting cross-reactive memory joined.

CDR3 length equals 14 residues. In germline, CDR1 is SGHTA, CDR2 FQGNSA. V lost 1 base to trimming and J lost 2 bases, with 3 bases between them. This chain connects TRBV7-2 to TRBJ2-6; D gene ambiguous. The sequence came from a man between 18 and 29 years old who had mild COVID-19 (a few samples of this study predate the infection). Cell type and time point are not known. The sample taken for sequencing was PBMCs or a T cell subset sorted from them (not recorded which). Here the CDR3 reads CASSLVAGANVLTF. CDR3 sequence (DNA): TGTGCCAGCAGCTTAGTAGCTGGGGCCAACGTCCTGACTTTC.